What follows is one T cell receptor beta chain and its context. From germline, CDR1 is LGHNA and CDR2 YNFKEQ. After removal of 3 bases from V and 5 bases from J, the junction contained 4 bases not matched to a gene. The CDR3 contains 15 residues. The sample is drawn from a study of shared T cell receptors in the human thymus. Sequencing was performed with immunoSEQ multiplex PCR; in TCRdb, only in-frame clones are kept and a portion is missing. Counted here are roughly 550,000 clones, 75% to 85% occurring once; the ten biggest clones make up more than 0.01%. These data are also associated with another study on human thymus T cells. Per that study: Thymic repertoires from unrelated individuals overlapped highly, related research reported.

Material for sequencing was thymocytes. The sequence was obtained from a boy in the first two years of life with a congenital heart defect. The chain carries TRBV4-2 and TRBJ1-1; 12 bases match TRBD1. CDR3 loop: CASSQGTGGNTEAFF. The DNA of the CDR3 is TGTGCCAGCAGCCAGGGGACAGGGGGCAATACTGAAGCTTTCTTT.